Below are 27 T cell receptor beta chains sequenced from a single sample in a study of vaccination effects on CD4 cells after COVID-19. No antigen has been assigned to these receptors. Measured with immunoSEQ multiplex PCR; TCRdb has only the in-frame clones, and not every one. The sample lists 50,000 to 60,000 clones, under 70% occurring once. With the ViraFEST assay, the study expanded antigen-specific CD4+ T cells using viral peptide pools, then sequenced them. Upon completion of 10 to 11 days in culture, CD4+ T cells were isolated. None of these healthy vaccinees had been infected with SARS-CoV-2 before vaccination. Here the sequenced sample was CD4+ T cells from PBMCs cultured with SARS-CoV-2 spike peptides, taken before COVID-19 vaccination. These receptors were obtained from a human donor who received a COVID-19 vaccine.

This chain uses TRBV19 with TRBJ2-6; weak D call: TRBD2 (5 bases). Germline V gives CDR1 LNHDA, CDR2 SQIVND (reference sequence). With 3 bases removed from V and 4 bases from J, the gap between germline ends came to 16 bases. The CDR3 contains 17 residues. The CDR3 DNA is TGTGCCAGTAGTATGGTCGTCCGAGGGAGCGGGGCCAACGTCCTGACTTTC. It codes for CASSMVVRGSGANVLTF. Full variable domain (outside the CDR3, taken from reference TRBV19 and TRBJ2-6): DGGITQSPKYLFRKEGQNVTLSCEQNLNHDAMYWYRQDPGQGLRLIYYSQIVNDFQKGDIAEGYSVSREKKESFPLTVTSAQKNPTAFYLCASSMVVRGSGANVLTFGAGSRLTVL.

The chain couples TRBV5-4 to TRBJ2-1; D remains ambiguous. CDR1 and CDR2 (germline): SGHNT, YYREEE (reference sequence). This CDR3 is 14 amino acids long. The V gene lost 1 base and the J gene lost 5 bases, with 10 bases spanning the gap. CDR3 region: CASSLIDQDNEQFF. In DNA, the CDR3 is TGTGCCAGCAGCTTGATAGACCAGGACAATGAGCAGTTCTTC.

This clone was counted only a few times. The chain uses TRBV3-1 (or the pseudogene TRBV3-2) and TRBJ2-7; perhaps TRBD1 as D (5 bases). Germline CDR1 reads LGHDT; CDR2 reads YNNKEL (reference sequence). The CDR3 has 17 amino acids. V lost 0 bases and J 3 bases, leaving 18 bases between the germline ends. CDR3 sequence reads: CASSQDQGGYLYYEQYF. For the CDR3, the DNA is TGTGCCAGCAGCCAAGATCAGGGCGGATACCTCTACTACGAGCAGTACTTC.

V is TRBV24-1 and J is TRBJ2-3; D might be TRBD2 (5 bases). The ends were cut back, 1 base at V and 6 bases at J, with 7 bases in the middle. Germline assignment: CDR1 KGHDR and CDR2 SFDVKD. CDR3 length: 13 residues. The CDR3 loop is CATSDLRGDTQYF. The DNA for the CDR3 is TGTGCCACCAGTGATTTAAGAGGGGATACGCAGTATTTT.

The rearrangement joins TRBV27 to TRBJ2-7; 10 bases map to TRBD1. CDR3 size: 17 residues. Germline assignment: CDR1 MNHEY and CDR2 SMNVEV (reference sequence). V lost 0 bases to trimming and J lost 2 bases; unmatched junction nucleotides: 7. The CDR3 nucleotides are TGTGCCAGCAGTTTATCGGCCCCTGGACAGGGGGCCTACGAGCAGTACTTC. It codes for CASSLSAPGQGAYEQYF.

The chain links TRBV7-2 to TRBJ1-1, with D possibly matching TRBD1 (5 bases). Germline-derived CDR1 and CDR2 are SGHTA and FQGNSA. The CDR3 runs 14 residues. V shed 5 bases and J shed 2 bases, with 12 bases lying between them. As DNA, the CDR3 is TGTGCCAGCAGCGCGGGACGGAAAAACACTGAAGCTTTCTTT. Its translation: CASSAGRKNTEAFF.

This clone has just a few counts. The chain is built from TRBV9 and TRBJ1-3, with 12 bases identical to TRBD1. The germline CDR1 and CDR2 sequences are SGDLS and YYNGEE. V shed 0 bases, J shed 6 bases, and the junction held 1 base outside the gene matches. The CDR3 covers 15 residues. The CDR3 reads CASSVEGQGANTIYF. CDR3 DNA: TGTGCCAGCAGCGTAGAGGGACAGGGGGCAAACACCATATATTTT. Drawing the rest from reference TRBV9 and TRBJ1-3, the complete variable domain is DSGVTQTPKHLITATGQRVTLRCSPRSGDLSVYWYQQSLDQGLQFLIQYYNGEERAKGNILERFSAQQFPDLHSELNLSSLELGDSALYFCASSVEGQGANTIYFGEGSWLTVV.

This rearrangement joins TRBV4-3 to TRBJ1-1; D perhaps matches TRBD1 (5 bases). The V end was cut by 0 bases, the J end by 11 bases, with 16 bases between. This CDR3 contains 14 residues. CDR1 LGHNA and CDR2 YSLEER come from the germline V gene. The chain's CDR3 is CASSQDLGAPSAFF. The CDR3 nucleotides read TGCGCCAGCAGCCAAGATCTAGGGGCCCCTTCGGCTTTCTTT.

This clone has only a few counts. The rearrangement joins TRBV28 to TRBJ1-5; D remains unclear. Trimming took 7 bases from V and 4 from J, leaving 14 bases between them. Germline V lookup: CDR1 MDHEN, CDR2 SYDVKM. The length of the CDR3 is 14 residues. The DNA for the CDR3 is TGTGCCAGCAATCTTTTAACAGTTAATCAGCCCCAGCATTTT. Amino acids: CASNLLTVNQPQHF.

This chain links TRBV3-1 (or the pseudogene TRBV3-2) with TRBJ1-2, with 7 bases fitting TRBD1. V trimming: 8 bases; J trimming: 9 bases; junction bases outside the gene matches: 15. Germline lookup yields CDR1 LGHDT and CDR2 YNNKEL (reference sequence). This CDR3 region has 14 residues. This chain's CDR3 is CASGDSRTTMSYTF. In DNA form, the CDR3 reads TGTGCCAGCGGGGACAGCCGAACCACTATGAGCTACACCTTC.

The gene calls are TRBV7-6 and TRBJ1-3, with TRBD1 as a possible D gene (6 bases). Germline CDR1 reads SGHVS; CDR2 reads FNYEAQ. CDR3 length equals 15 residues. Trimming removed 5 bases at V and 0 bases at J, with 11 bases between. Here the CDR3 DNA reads TGTGCCAGCAGCCGGACAGTGAGCTCTGGAAACACCATATATTTT. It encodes CASSRTVSSGNTIYF.

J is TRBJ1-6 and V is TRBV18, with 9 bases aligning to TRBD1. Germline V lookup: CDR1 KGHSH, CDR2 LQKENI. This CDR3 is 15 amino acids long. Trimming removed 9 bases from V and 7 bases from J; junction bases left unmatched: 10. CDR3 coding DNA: TGTGCCAGTTCCCGGGACAGGGTATGGAATTCACCCCTCCACTTT. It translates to CASSRDRVWNSPLHF. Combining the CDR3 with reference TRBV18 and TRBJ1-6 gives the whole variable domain NAGVMQNPRHLVRRRGQEARLRCSPMKGHSHVYWYRQLPEEGLKFMVYLQKENIIDESGMPKERFSAEFPKEGPSILRIQQVVRGDSAAYFCASSRDRVWNSPLHFGNGTRLTVT.

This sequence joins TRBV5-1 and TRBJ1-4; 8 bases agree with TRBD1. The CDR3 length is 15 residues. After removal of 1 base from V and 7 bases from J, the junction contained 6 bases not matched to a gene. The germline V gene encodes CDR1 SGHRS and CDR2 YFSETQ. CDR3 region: CASSLSGGGREKLFF. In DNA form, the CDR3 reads TGCGCCAGCAGCTTGTCAGGGGGCGGGCGTGAAAAACTGTTTTTT.

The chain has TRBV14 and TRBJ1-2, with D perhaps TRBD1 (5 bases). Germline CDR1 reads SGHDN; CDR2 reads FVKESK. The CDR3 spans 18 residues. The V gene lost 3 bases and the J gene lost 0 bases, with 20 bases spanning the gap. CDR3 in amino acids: CASSQGLGVLGSNYGYTF. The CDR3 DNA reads TGTGCCAGCAGCCAGGGGCTGGGGGTCCTAGGATCTAACTATGGCTACACCTTC. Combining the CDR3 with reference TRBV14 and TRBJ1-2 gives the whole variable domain EAGVTQFPSHSVIEKGQTVTLRCDPISGHDNLYWYRRVMGKEIKFLLHFVKESKQDESGMPNNRFLAERTGGTYSTLKVQPAELEDSGVYFCASSQGLGVLGSNYGYTFGSGTRLTVV.

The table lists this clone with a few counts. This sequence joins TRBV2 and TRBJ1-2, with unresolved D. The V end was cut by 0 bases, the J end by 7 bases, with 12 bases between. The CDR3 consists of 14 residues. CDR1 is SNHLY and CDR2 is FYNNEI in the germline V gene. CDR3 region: CASSEAATTGGYTF. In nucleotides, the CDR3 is TGTGCCAGCAGTGAAGCGGCGACGACGGGTGGCTACACCTTC. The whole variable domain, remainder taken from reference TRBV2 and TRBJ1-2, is EPEVTQTPSHQVTQMGQEVILRCVPISNHLYFYWYRQILGQKVEFLVSFYNNEISEKSEIFDDQFSVERPDGSNFTLKIRSTKLEDSAMYFCASSEAATTGGYTFGSGTRLTVV.

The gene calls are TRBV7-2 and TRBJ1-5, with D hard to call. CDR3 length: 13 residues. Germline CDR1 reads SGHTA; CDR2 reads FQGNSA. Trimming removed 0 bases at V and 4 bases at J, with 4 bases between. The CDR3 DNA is TGTGCCAGCAGCTTAGCGCCGAATCAGCCCCAGCATTTT. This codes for CASSLAPNQPQHF.

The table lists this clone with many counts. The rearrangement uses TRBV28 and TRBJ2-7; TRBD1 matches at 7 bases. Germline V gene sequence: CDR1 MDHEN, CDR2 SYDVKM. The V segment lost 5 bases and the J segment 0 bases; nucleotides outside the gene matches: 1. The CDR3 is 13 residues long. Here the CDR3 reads CASSRDSSYEQYF. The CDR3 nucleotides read TGTGCCAGCAGTCGGGACAGCTCCTACGAGCAGTACTTC.

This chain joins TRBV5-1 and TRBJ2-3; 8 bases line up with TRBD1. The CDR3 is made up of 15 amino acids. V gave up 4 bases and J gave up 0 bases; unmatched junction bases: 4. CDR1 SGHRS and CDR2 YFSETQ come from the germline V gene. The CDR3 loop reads CASSPDRASTDTQYF. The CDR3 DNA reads TGCGCCAGCAGCCCGGACAGGGCTAGCACAGATACGCAGTATTTT.

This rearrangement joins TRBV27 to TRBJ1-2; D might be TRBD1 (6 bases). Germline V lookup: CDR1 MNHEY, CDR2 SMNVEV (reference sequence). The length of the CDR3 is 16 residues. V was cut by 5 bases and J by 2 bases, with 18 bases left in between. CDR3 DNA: TGTGCCAGCAGTGGGGCAGCTGGGGGGCGCAACTATGGCTACACCTTC. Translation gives CASSGAAGGRNYGYTF.

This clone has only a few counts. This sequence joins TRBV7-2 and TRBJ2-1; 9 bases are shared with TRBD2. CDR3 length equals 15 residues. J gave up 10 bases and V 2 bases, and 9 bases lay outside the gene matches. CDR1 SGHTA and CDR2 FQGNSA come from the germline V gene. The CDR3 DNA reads TGTGCCAGCAGCTTACAATCGCTAGCGGGGAGCGAGCAGTTCTTC. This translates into CASSLQSLAGSEQFF.

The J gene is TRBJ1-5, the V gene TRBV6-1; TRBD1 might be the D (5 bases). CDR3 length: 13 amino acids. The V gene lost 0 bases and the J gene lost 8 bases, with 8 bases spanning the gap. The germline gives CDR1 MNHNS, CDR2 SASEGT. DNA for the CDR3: TGTGCCAGCAGTGAAGCGGAAGGGGAGCCCCAGCATTTT. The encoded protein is CASSEAEGEPQHF.

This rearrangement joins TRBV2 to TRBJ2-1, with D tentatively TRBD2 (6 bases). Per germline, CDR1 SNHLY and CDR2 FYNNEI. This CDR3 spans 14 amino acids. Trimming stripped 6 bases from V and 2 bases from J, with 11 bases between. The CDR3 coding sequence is TGTGCCAGCAGCCGACTAGGACCCTACAATGAGCAGTTCTTC. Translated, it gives CASSRLGPYNEQFF.

The CDR3 DNA reads as TGCGCCAGCAGCTTGGGGGGGGGCCCCGCCCCCGGGGAGCTGTTTTTT. Residues: CASSLGGGPAPGELFF. The chain carries TRBV5-1 and TRBJ2-2; a possible D gene is TRBD2 (7 bases). Germline V gene lookup returns CDR1 SGHRS and CDR2 YFSETQ. Between the trimmed V and J ends, which lost 0 bases and 6 bases, there was a span of 15 bases. The CDR3 has 16 residues.

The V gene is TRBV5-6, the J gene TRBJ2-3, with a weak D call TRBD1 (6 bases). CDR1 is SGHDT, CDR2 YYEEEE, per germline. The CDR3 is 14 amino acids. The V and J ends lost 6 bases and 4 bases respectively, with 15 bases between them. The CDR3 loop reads CASTSRGGSDTQYF. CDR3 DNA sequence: TGTGCCAGCACCTCAAGAGGGGGTTCAGATACGCAGTATTTT.

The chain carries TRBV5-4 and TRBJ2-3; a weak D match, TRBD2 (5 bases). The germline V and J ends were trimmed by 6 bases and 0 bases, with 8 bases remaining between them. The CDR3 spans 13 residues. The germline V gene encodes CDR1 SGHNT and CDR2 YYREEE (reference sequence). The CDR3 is CASNGGSTDTQYF. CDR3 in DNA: TGTGCCAGCAATGGCGGGAGCACAGATACGCAGTATTTT.

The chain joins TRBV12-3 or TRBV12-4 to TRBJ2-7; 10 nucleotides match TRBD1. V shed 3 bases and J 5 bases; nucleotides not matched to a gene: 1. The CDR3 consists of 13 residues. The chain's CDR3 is CASSLTGGDEQYF. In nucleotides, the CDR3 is TGTGCCAGCAGTTTGACAGGGGGCGACGAGCAGTACTTC.

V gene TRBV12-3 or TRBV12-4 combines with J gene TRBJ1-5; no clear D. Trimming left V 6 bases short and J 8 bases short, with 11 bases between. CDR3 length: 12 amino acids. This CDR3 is CASSQRLEPQHF. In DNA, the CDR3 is TGTGCCAGCAGCCAAAGACTGGAGCCCCAGCATTTT.